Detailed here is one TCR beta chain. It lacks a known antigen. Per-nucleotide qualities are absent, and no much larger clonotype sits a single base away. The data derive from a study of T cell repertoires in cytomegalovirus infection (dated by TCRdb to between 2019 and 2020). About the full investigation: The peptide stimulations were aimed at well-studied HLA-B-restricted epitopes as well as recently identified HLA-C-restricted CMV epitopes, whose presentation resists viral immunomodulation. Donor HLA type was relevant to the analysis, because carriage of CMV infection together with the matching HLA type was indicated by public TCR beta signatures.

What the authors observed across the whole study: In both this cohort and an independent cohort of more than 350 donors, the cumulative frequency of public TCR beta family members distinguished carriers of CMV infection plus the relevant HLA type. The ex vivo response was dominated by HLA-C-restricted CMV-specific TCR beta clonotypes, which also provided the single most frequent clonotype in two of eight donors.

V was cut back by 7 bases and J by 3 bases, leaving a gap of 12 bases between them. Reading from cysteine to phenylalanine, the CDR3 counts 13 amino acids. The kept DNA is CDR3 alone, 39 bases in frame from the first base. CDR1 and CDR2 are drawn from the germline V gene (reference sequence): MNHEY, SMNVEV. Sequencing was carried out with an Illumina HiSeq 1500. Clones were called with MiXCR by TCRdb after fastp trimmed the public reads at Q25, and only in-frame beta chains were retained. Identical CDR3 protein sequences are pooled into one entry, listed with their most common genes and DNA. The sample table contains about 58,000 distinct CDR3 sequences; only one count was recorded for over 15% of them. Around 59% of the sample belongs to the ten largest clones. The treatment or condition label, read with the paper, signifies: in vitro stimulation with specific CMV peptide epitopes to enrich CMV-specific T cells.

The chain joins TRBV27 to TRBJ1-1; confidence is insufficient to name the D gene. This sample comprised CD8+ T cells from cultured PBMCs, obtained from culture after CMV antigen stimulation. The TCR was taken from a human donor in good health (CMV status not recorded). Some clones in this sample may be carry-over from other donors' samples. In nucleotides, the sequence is TGTGCCAGCACCCCGGGTGGGGACACTGAAGCTTTCTTT. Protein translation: CASTPGGDTEAFF.